A selection of T cell receptor beta chains follows, all from one sample in a study of blood T cell repertoires in COVID-19. Data came from immunoSEQ multiplex PCR; TCRdb stores just in-frame clones and leaves some out. The sample lists 350,000 to 450,000 clones; about nine tenths were seen once. Sequencing was done on a sample of PBMCs or T cells enriched from blood (not recorded which). The source of these receptors is a woman in her thirties or forties who had been exposed to COVID-19. The conserved cysteine and the conserved F or W are not part of the CDR3 here.

TRBV7-2,ASSPRRRSNGYT
TRBV7-2,ASSLKGSGGTGELF
TRBV4-3,ASSQVGGTGELF
TRBV7-2,ASSLYRQGARTGNTIY
TRBV2,ASSEVRTGGDQPQH
TRBV6-5,ASSYHSGQPNTEAF
TRBV10-3,AISEPPGGIGYT
TRBV27,ASSNRDLVGNEQF
TRBV18,ASSVRPDRQGYNSPLH
TRBV27,ASSTGTGRNEQF
TRBV5-1,ASKFPGITEAF
TRBV30,AWSPPGPYEAF
TRBV19,ASRNILQGVYTEAF
TRBV18,ASSQQGAPENTEAF
TRBV11-2,ASSLDLRVNTEAF
TRBV5-6,ASRRGDRENSPLH
TRBV14,ASSQWPGGMNTEAF
TRBV19,ASSPLQGFDGYT
TRBV11-2,ASSMDRNEQY
TRBV12-3/TRBV12-4,ASSPTGPYEQY
TRBV3-1/TRBV3-2,ASSPQGRQGGPEAF
TRBV27,ASSWDRENEKLF
TRBV30,AWSVASNSPLH
TRBV7-6,ASSPRGRTNEKLF